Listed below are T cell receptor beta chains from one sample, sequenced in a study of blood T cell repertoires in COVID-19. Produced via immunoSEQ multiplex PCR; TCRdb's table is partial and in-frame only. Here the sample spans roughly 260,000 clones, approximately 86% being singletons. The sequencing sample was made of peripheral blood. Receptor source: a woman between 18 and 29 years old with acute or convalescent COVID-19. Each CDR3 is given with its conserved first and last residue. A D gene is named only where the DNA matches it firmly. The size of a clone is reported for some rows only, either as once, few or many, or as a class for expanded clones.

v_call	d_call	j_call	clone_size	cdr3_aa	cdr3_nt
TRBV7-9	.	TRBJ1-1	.	CASSDGGGPLNTEAFF	TGTGCCAGCAGCGATGGCGGGGGCCCTCTGAACACTGAAGCTTTCTTT
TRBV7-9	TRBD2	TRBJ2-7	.	CASTSGEGYEQYF	TGTGCCAGCACGAGTGGGGAGGGCTACGAGCAGTACTTC
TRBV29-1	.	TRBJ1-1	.	CSVEAHNEAFF	TGCAGCGTTGAAGCACACAATGAAGCTTTCTTT
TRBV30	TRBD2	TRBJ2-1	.	CAWTSGSSYNEQFF	TGTGCCTGGACTAGCGGGAGCTCCTACAATGAGCAGTTCTTC
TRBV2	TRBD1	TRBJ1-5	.	CASIRGTGGDQPQHF	TGTGCCAGCATTCGGGGTACAGGGGGGGATCAGCCCCAGCATTTT
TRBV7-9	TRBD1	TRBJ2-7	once	CASSVAGTGSYEQYF	TGTGCCAGCAGCGTAGCCGGGACAGGGTCCTACGAGCAGTACTTC
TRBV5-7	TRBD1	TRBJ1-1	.	CASSLAVQGATEAFF	TGTGCCAGCAGCTTGGCCGTCCAGGGGGCAACTGAAGCTTTCTTT
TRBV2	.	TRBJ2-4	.	CASRVGGAKNIQYF	TGTGCCAGCAGGGTGGGGGGTGCCAAAAACATTCAGTACTTC
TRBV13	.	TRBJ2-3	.	CASSLGPSQPDTQYF	TGTGCCAGCAGCTTAGGGCCTAGTCAACCAGATACGCAGTATTTT
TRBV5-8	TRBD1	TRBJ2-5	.	CASSFEPPGQTKGETQYF	TGTGCCAGCAGCTTTGAACCTCCGGGACAGACTAAGGGAGAGACCCAGTACTTC
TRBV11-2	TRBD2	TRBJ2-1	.	CASSLVTTSGYNEQFF	TGTGCCAGCAGCTTAGTAACCACTAGCGGATACAATGAGCAGTTCTTC
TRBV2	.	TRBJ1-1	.	CASSEEGRMNTEAFF	TGTGCCAGCAGTGAAGAAGGGAGGATGAACACTGAAGCTTTCTTT
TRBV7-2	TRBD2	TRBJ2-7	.	CASSQGGTSGSSYEQYF	TGTGCCAGCAGCCAAGGGGGGACTAGCGGGAGTTCCTACGAGCAGTACTTC
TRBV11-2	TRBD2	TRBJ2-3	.	CASSRGALAGGPDTQYF	TGTGCCAGCAGCCGAGGCGCGCTAGCGGGAGGGCCAGATACGCAGTATTTT
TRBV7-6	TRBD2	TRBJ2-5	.	CASSFGTSAYQETQYF	TGTGCCAGCAGCTTCGGGACTAGCGCCTACCAAGAGACCCAGTACTTC
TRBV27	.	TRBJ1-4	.	CASSSLGAGEKLFF	TGTGCCAGCAGTTCGTTGGGGGCAGGCGAAAAACTGTTTTTT
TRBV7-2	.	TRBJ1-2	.	CASSLGFSGVWGYTF	TGTGCCAGCAGCTTAGGTTTTTCAGGGGTTTGGGGCTACACCTTC
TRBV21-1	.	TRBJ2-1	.	CARNSSGSYNEQFF	TGTGCCAGGAACTCTAGCGGGTCCTACAATGAGCAGTTCTTC
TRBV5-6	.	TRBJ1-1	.	CASSLAGDGRAEAFF	TGTGCCAGCAGCTTGGCCGGGGACGGGAGGGCTGAAGCTTTCTTT
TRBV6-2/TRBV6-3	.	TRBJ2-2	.	CASSFSVELFF	TGTGCCAGCAGTTTTTCAGTCGAGCTGTTTTTT
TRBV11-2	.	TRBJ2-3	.	CASSRVVSTDTQYF	TGTGCCAGCAGCCGCGTAGTTAGCACAGATACGCAGTATTTT
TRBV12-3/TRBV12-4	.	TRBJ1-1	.	CASSLHGNTEAFF	TGTGCCAGCAGCCTCCACGGGAACACTGAAGCTTTCTTT
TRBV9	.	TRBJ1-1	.	CASSVGVDRLNTEAFF	TGTGCCAGCAGCGTAGGTGTGGACAGACTGAACACTGAAGCTTTCTTT
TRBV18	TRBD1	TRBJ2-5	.	CASSSTPGQGVWETQYF	TGTGCCAGCTCATCAACTCCGGGACAGGGGGTTTGGGAGACCCAGTACTTC
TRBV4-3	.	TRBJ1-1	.	CASSQDETGLFTEAFF	TGCGCCAGCAGCCAAGATGAGACAGGATTGTTTACTGAAGCTTTCTTT
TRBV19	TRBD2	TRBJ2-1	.	CASSIASGISYNEQFF	TGTGCCAGTAGTATAGCTAGCGGGATCTCCTACAATGAGCAGTTCTTC
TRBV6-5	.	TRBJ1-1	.	CASSHPTANTEAFF	TGTGCCAGCAGCCACCCGACAGCTAACACTGAAGCTTTCTTT
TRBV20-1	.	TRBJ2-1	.	CSASESGRVSEQFF	TGCAGTGCTAGTGAGTCCGGGAGAGTGAGTGAGCAGTTCTTC
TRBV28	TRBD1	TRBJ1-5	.	CASSLNSGTGLNQPQHF	TGTGCCAGCAGTTTAAACTCGGGGACAGGGCTTAACCAGCCCCAGCATTTT
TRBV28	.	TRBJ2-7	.	CASRYPGQKYEQYF	TGTGCCAGCAGATATCCGGGACAAAAGTACGAGCAGTACTTC
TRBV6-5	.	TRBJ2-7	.	CASSTGTRGTEQYF	TGTGCCAGCAGTACCGGGACTCGAGGTACCGAGCAGTACTTC
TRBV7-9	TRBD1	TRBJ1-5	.	CASSSSDRPYQPQHF	TGTGCCAGCAGCTCCTCGGACAGGCCCTATCAGCCCCAGCATTTT
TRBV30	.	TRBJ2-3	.	CAWSVSRRAFTDTQYF	TGTGCCTGGAGTGTAAGTCGGAGAGCCTTCACAGATACGCAGTATTTT
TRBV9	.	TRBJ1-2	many	CASSGEGSYYGYTF	TGTGCCAGCAGCGGAGAGGGATCTTACTATGGCTACACCTTC
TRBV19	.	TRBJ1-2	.	CASSIEFTGIYGYTF	TGTGCCAGTAGTATAGAGTTTACAGGCATTTATGGCTACACCTTC
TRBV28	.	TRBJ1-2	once	CASSLRGGYGYTF	TGTGCCAGCAGTCTGCGGGGTGGCTATGGCTACACCTTC
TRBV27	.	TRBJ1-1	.	CASSSNTNTEAFF	TGTGCCAGCAGTTCGAACACGAACACTGAAGCTTTCTTT
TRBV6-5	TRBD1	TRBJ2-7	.	CASSSKDRVWDEQYF	TGTGCCAGCAGTTCCAAGGACAGGGTTTGGGACGAGCAGTACTTC
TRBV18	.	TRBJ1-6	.	CASSSDRNSPLHF	TGTGCCAGCTCGTCGGACAGAAATTCACCCCTCCACTTT
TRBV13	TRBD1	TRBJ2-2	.	CASTLPRGQRTGELFF	TGTGCCAGCACCCTTCCCAGGGGGCAGCGGACCGGGGAGCTGTTTTTT
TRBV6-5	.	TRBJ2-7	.	CASRTGDTWYEQYF	TGTGCCAGCAGAACCGGGGACACCTGGTACGAGCAGTACTTC
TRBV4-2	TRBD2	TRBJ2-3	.	CASSPTSGRTDTQYF	TGTGCCAGCAGCCCGACTAGCGGGAGGACAGATACGCAGTATTTT
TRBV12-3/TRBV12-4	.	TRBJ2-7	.	CASSGHLYEQYF	TGTGCCAGCAGTGGACACCTCTACGAGCAGTACTTC
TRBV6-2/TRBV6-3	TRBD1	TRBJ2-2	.	CASSSPGTGVIGELFF	TGTGCCAGCAGTTCCCCCGGGACAGGGGTTATCGGGGAGCTGTTTTTT
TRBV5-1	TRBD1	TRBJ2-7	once	CASSYGTGVYEQYF	TGCGCCAGCAGCTATGGGACAGGGGTCTACGAGCAGTACTTC
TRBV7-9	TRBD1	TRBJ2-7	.	CASSFLGQYLDEQYF	TGTGCCAGCAGCTTTTTGGGACAGTACCTTGACGAGCAGTACTTC
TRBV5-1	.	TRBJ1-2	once	CASSFATNYGYTF	TGCGCCAGCAGCTTCGCGACTAACTATGGCTACACCTTC
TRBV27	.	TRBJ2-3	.	CASSFISAETQYF	TGTGCCAGCAGTTTCATTTCCGCGGAAACGCAGTATTTT
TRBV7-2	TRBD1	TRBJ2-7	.	CASSSPGTGLYEQYF	TGTGCCAGCAGCTCCCCCGGGACAGGGCTCTACGAGCAGTACTTC
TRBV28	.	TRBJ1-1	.	CASSLGGMGLAEAFF	TGTGCCAGCAGTTTGGGAGGCATGGGGTTGGCTGAAGCTTTCTTT
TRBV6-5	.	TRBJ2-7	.	CASRTGHPYEQYF	TGTGCCAGCAGAACGGGACACCCCTACGAGCAGTACTTC
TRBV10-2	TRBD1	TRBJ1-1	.	CASSEIPGQINTEAFF	TGCGCCAGCAGTGAGATACCGGGACAGATAAACACTGAAGCTTTCTTT
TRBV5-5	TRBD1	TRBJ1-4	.	CASSRTYIGQDREKLFF	TGTGCCAGCAGCCGAACATATATAGGACAGGATCGTGAAAAACTGTTTTTT